The 8 T cell receptor beta chains listed next were all sequenced from one sample in a study of Graves' ophthalmopathy and Graves' hyperthyroidism. RNA transcripts served as template for amplifying TCR beta CDR3 sequences. Second-round multiplex PCR followed a first-round RT-PCR using HTBI primers. MiXCR was run by TCRdb on the multiplex PCR reads, yielding one entry per CDR3 protein. The sample gives over a million distinct CDR3 sequences, less than 45% of which show up once; roughly 10% is in the top ten. The sequenced sample was peripheral blood or thyroid tissue (not recorded which). These receptors came from an adult man with Graves' hyperthyroidism.

The rearrangement uses TRBV19 and TRBJ1-5; 8 bases are shared with TRBD1. Germline V gene lookup returns CDR1 LNHDA and CDR2 SQIVND (reference sequence). The ends lost 7 bases at V and 7 bases at J; junction bases unmatched: 12. The CDR3 sequence is 15 residues long. CDR3 DNA sequence: TGTGCCAGTACCCTGGACAGGGTGGGAAAACAGCCCCAGCATTTT. This sequence encodes CASTLDRVGKQPQHF. The full variable domain, completed using reference TRBV19 and TRBJ1-5, is DGGITQSPKYLFRKEGQNVTLSCEQNLNHDAMYWYRQDPGQGLRLIYYSQIVNDFQKGDIAEGYSVSREKKESFPLTVTSAQKNPTAFYLCASTLDRVGKQPQHFGDGTRLSIL.

The rearrangement uses TRBV11-2 and TRBJ2-2; D assignment may be TRBD1 or TRBD2 (6 bases each). Trimming stripped 5 bases from V and 4 bases from J, with 20 bases between. The CDR3 totals 17 residues. From germline, CDR1 is SGHAT and CDR2 FQNNGV. The CDR3 DNA follows: TGTGCCAGCAGCCTTAGCGAGAGGGGGGTTTCCACCGGGGAGCTGTTTTTT. It specifies CASSLSERGVSTGELFF.

This clonotype was observed at least ten times. This chain joins TRBV5-6 and TRBJ2-7; D is unclear. The V end was cut by 0 bases, the J end by 5 bases, with 9 bases between. Per the germline V gene, CDR1 is SGHDT and CDR2 is YYEEEE. This CDR3 has 13 residues. The DNA for the CDR3 is TGTGCCAGCAGCTTGGCCCTGTACGACGAGCAGTACTTC. This translates into CASSLALYDEQYF.

This clonotype showed up just a few times. The rearrangement joins TRBV4-3 to TRBJ2-2; D is unclear. Germline CDR1 LGHNA, CDR2 YSLEER. This CDR3 spans 14 amino acids. The V end was cut by 0 bases, the J end by 4 bases, with 6 bases between. CDR3 nucleotides: TGCGCCAGCAGCCAAGAGCCGCGCACCGGGGAGCTGTTTTTT. Translating it yields CASSQEPRTGELFF.

To note about this clonotype: A single base separates this from a much larger clone, so it may be a read error. The chain carries TRBV7-2 and TRBJ1-1; TRBD1 is a possible D gene (6 bases). The length of the CDR3 is 14 residues. Germline V lookup: CDR1 SGHTA, CDR2 FQGNSA. Trimming left V 5 bases short and J 11 bases short, with 21 bases between. The CDR3 reads CTSSPDYRGRRAFF. CDR3 bases: TGTACCAGCAGCCCGGACTATCGGGGGCGCAGGGCTTTCTTT.

V is TRBV10-3 and J is TRBJ2-7; TRBD2 agrees at 13 bases. V lost 4 bases and J lost 6; bases outside the gene matches: 9. Germline-derived CDR1 and CDR2 are ENHRY and SYGVKD. This CDR3 is built from 16 residues. The CDR3 coding sequence is TGTGCCATCAGTGGGGGACTAGCGGGGCTCTATGGCGAGCAGTACTTC. Translation: CAISGGLAGLYGEQYF.

The rearrangement links TRBV28 to TRBJ2-7; D remains unclear. Trimming pared 8 bases from V and 6 bases from J, leaving 11 bases between. The germline gives CDR1 MDHEN, CDR2 SYDVKM. This CDR3 spans 11 amino acids. DNA for the CDR3: TGTGCCAGCGACCACGGGCGCGAGCAGTACTTC. Protein sequence: CASDHGREQYF.

In the case of this clonotype: A read error may be the cause here, since a much bigger clone is one base away. The chain has TRBV25-1 and TRBJ1-5, with a tentative D call TRBD1 (6 bases). V shed 3 bases and J shed 7 bases, with 13 bases lying between them. The CDR3 is 14 amino acids. Germline CDR1 reads MGHDK; CDR2 reads SYGVNS. CDR3 coding DNA: TGTGCCAGCAGTGATTCAACAGGGCCCCAGCCCCAGCATTTT. Protein sequence: CASSDSTGPQPQHF. Based on the CDR3 plus reference TRBV25-1 and TRBJ1-5, the full variable domain is EADIYQTPRYLVIGTGKKITLECSQTMGHDKMYWYQQDPGMELHLIHYSYGVNSTEKGDLSSESTVSRIRTEHFPLTLESARPSHTSQYLCASSDSTGPQPQHFGDGTRLSIL.